The TCR beta chain under discussion was sequenced for a study of shared clonotypes between healthy human individuals. Across the study: With ages of 18 to 49, the donors were a couple of women and a few men. Study outcomes and limitations: Clonotype sharing among donors likely depends on sequencing depth. Clonotypes that were shared across a handful of donors made up approximately 5% of naive CD4 clonotypes.

Concerning this clone itself: Its antigen is not identified.

Naive-designated CD8 cells lacked CD45RO, were positively enriched for CCR7, and omitted terminally differentiated effector memory CD45RA+ cells. None of the donors, who were healthy HIV-negative adults, had recently had acute infections or vaccinations. Sequenced by immunoSEQ multiplex PCR; TCRdb stores in-frame clones only, minus some. The sample yields some 740,000 clones, 85% to 95% seen once. The CDR3 runs to 16 residues. Looked up from germline, CDR1 is GTSNPN and CDR2 is SVGIG (reference sequence). V was pared by 0 bases and J by 7 bases, with 11 bases of the junction left unmatched. The genes are TRBV30 and TRBJ2-1, with 8 bases lining up with TRBD2. Source material: naive CD8+ T cells sorted from blood. This TCR derives from a man aged 25 to 40 in good health. CDR3 coding DNA: TGTGCCTGGAGTGTACACTCGGGAGGGCCTTGGAATGAGCAGTTCTTC. As protein: CAWSVHSGGPWNEQFF.